Presented here are 10 T cell receptor beta chains from one specimen sequenced in a study of T cell repertoires in cytomegalovirus infection. TCRdb itself ran the reads through MiXCR, one entry per CDR3 protein. The profile shows approximately 250,000 distinct CDR3 sequences, roughly 20% of them singletons. The sequenced material came from CD8+ T cells from PBMCs. The receptors derive from a human donor in good health (CMV status not recorded). Some clones in this sample may be carry-over from other donors' samples.

This clonotype turned up a few times. J is TRBJ2-4 and V is TRBV7-9, with a possible D match to TRBD1 (7 bases). CDR1 is SEHNR and CDR2 is FQNEAQ in the germline V gene (reference sequence). Between the trimmed V and J ends, which lost 8 bases and 8 bases, there was a span of 16 bases. The CDR3 has 13 amino acids. CDR3 bases: TGTGCCAGCGGAGGGGACAGCCCAGACATTCAGTACTTC. Translation: CASGGDSPDIQYF.

V gene TRBV5-4 combines with J gene TRBJ1-1; 12 bases fit TRBD1. Trimming removed 1 base from V and 4 bases from J; junction bases left unmatched: 8. In germline, CDR1 is SGHNT, CDR2 YYREEE (reference sequence). The CDR3 sequence is 17 residues long. The CDR3 region is CASSLRDRGRAGTEAFF. The CDR3 DNA reads as TGTGCCAGCAGCTTGAGGGACAGGGGGCGTGCTGGCACTGAAGCTTTCTTT.

The sample holds a few counts of this clonotype. CDR3 in amino acids: CASSVPAGDMNTEAFF. As DNA, the CDR3 is TGTGCCAGCAGCGTCCCGGCAGGGGACATGAACACTGAAGCTTTCTTT. The chain employs TRBV9 and TRBJ1-1, with D maybe TRBD1 (6 bases). Per the germline V gene, CDR1 is SGDLS and CDR2 is YYNGEE. The CDR3 sequence is 16 residues long. V was trimmed by 2 bases and J by 0 bases, leaving 14 bases between them. The variable domain in full, completed from reference TRBV9 and TRBJ1-1, reads DSGVTQTPKHLITATGQRVTLRCSPRSGDLSVYWYQQSLDQGLQFLIQYYNGEERAKGNILERFSAQQFPDLHSELNLSSLELGDSALYFCASSVPAGDMNTEAFFGQGTRLTVV.

This clonotype was seen at least ten times. The J gene is TRBJ2-1, the V gene TRBV7-9, with 15 nucleotides matching TRBD2. V lost 5 bases and J lost 7; bases outside the gene matches: 0. There are 14 residues in the CDR3. CDR1 is SEHNR and CDR2 is FQNEAQ in the germline V gene (reference sequence). The CDR3 loop is CASSGTSGGNEQFF. CDR3 DNA sequence: TGTGCCAGCAGCGGGACTAGCGGGGGGAATGAGCAGTTCTTC. The full variable domain, in which reference TRBV7-9 and TRBJ2-1 provide the parts outside the CDR3, is DTGVSQNPRHKITKRGQNVTFRCDPISEHNRLYWYRQTLGQGPEFLTYFQNEAQLEKSRLLSDRFSAERPKGSFSTLEIQRTEQGDSAMYLCASSGTSGGNEQFFGPGTRLTVL.

At least ten counts were recorded for this clonotype. The chain joins TRBV7-9 to TRBJ2-7; TRBD1 agrees at 8 bases. The trim removed 5 bases at V and 4 bases at J, leaving 22 bases unmatched. The CDR3 is made up of 19 amino acids. Looked up from germline, CDR1 is SEHNR and CDR2 is FQNEAQ (reference sequence). This CDR3 is CASSDTGGLFGTVLYEQYF. The CDR3 DNA sequence: TGTGCCAGCAGCGACACAGGGGGGTTGTTCGGGACGGTGCTGTACGAGCAGTACTTC.

This clonotype came up a few times. The chain employs TRBV7-9 and TRBJ1-2, with a weak D call TRBD1 (5 bases). V lost 5 bases to trimming and J lost 2 bases, with 18 bases between them. Per the germline V gene, CDR1 is SEHNR and CDR2 is FQNEAQ (reference sequence). CDR3 length: 16 residues. This CDR3 is CASSPPLGDGNYGYTF. The CDR3 bases are TGTGCCAGCAGCCCCCCCCTCGGGGACGGAAACTATGGCTACACCTTC.

The gene calls are TRBV5-1 and TRBJ2-1, with TRBD1 as a possible D gene (6 bases). The CDR3 is 16 amino acids. The germline CDR1 and CDR2 sequences are SGHRS and YFSETQ. V was trimmed by 0 bases and J by 0 bases, leaving 10 bases between them. The CDR3 sequence is CASSLGDISSYNEQFF. The DNA of the CDR3 is TGCGCCAGCAGCTTGGGGGACATTAGCTCCTACAATGAGCAGTTCTTC.

This clonotype was seen a few times. The J gene is TRBJ2-1, the V gene TRBV7-6; TRBD2 agrees at 7 bases. The CDR3 length is 13 residues. Trimming cost V 1 base and J 7 bases; bases outside gene matches: 1. Germline CDR1 reads SGHVS; CDR2 reads FNYEAQ. The CDR3 is CASSLDGRNEQFF. In nucleotides, the CDR3 is TGTGCCAGCAGCTTAGACGGGAGGAATGAGCAGTTCTTC.

This clonotype was seen a handful of times. CDR3 in DNA: TGTGCCAGCAGCTCCTTTTGGGCAGGGGAGACCCAGTACTTC. This codes for CASSSFWAGETQYF. The chain couples TRBV11-2 to TRBJ2-5; perhaps TRBD1 as D (5 bases). The CDR3 is 14 amino acids. Germline loops: CDR1 SGHAT, CDR2 FQNNGV. V lost 4 bases, J lost 5 bases, and 14 bases lay in between.

This clonotype occurred a few times. V is TRBV28 and J is TRBJ2-3; weak D call: TRBD2 (5 bases). The CDR3 covers 16 residues. V gave up 2 bases and J gave up 4 bases, with 16 bases separating them. Germline loops: CDR1 MDHEN, CDR2 SYDVKM. Here the CDR3 reads CASSLKWSSLADTQYF. The CDR3 DNA sequence: TGTGCCAGCAGTTTAAAGTGGTCTAGCTTAGCAGATACGCAGTATTTT.